Each of the 4 T cell receptor beta chains below was sequenced from the same sample in a study of T cells in women clearing cervical HPV infection. Data came from immunoSEQ multiplex PCR; TCRdb stores just in-frame clones and leaves some out. Seen in this sample are 35,000 to 45,000 clones; the ten most common clones hold 4.5% to 6%. Sequenced input: blood buffy coat. Receptors were obtained from a woman between 18 and 70 years old with a cervical HPV16 infection that either progressed to CIN3+ or cleared (not recorded which).

Concerning this clone: The CDR3 end lies 3 residues beyond the end of the read and is filled in from the germline J gene. The chain recombines TRBV7-7 with TRBJ2-3, with D possibly being TRBD2 (6 bases). Trimming pared 0 bases from V and 0 bases from J, leaving 7 bases between. CDR1 is SSHAT and CDR2 is FNYEAQ in the germline V gene (reference sequence). The CDR3 covers 15 residues. This CDR3 is CASSLAGGSTDTQYF. The sequenced CDR3 bases are TGTGCCAGCAGCTTAGCGGGGGGAAGCACAGATACG.

With regard to this clone: The read halts 3 residues ahead of the CDR3 end, with the missing end drawn from the germline J gene. The chain has TRBV5-5 and TRBJ1-4, with 9 bases lining up with TRBD1. J gave up 8 bases and V 1 base, and 6 bases lay outside the gene matches. Germline lookup yields CDR1 SGHKS and CDR2 YYEKEE (reference sequence). The CDR3 spans 15 residues. CDR3 DNA, as far as it was read: TGTGCCAGCAGCTTGATAGGACAGGGGAACGAAAAA. It encodes CASSLIGQGNEK. The CDR3 in its entirety is CASSLIGQGNEKLFF.

About this clone itself: The read stops 3 residues short of the end of the CDR3; the missing end is completed from the germline J gene. V gene TRBV5-1 combines with J gene TRBJ2-3, with D possibly being TRBD1 (6 bases). V lost 4 bases and J 1 base, leaving 13 bases between the germline ends. Germline V CDR1 and CDR2: SGHRS, YFSETQ. This CDR3 has 15 amino acids. The sequenced CDR3 bases are TGCGCCAGCAGCACAGGGTATCGCGGCACAGATACG. Translation gives CASSTGYRGTDT. The CDR3 in full is CASSTGYRGTDTQYF.

On this clone: The sequence runs out 3 residues before the end of the CDR3; the remainder is reconstructed from the germline J gene. The V gene is TRBV7-9, the J gene TRBJ2-5; unclear D gene. This CDR3 comprises 14 residues. CDR1 SEHNR and CDR2 FQNEAQ come from the germline V gene (reference sequence). Trimming cost V 1 base and J 5 bases, with 11 bases left between them. CDR3 loop: CASSLELSSETQYF. The CDR3 bases that were read are TGTGCCAGCAGCTTAGAGTTAAGCTCCGAGACC.